This is a list of T cell receptor beta chains from one sample in a study of blood T cell repertoires in COVID-19. TCRdb's table, derived via immunoSEQ multiplex PCR, lists solely in-frame clones and lacks some. This table has about 280,000 clones, approximately 91% appearing once. The sample was peripheral blood. These receptors were obtained from a young woman with COVID-19, enrolled during active disease. CDR3s include the opening cysteine and the closing phenylalanine or tryptophan. Fields, in order: J gene, V gene, clone size, D gene, CDR3 DNA, CDR3 protein. D genes are given only for firm matches. Part of the rows lack a size; the others show once, few, many or a class for expanded clones.

>TRBJ2-7|TRBV4-3|NA|TRBD2
TGCGCCAGCAGCCAATCCGGGACTAGACCATACGAGCAGTACTTC
CASSQSGTRPYEQYF
>TRBJ2-3|TRBV10-2|NA|NA
TGCGCCAGCAGTGAGTTTGAGGGAGGATCGGCAGATACGCAGTATTTT
CASSEFEGGSADTQYF
>TRBJ2-3|TRBV24-1|NA|NA
TGTGCCACCAGTGATTTGGGGGGCCGGAGCACAGATACGCAGTATTTT
CATSDLGGRSTDTQYF
>TRBJ2-2|TRBV5-1|NA|NA
TGCGCCAGCAGCTTGGCAGCAGACTCCACCGGGGAGCTGTTTTTT
CASSLAADSTGELFF
>TRBJ1-5|TRBV4-3|NA|TRBD1
TGCGCCAGCAGCCAAGATATGGGACAGGGGTATCAGCCCCAGCATTTT
CASSQDMGQGYQPQHF
>TRBJ2-7|TRBV5-6|once|NA
TGTGCCAGCAGCGGAGTAGGGAGCTCCTACGAGCAGTACTTC
CASSGVGSSYEQYF
>TRBJ1-2|TRBV10-2|NA|TRBD1
TGCGCCAGCAGTGTAACAGGGGGCGCGGGTGGCTACACCTTC
CASSVTGGAGGYTF
>TRBJ2-2|TRBV4-1|NA|TRBD2
TGCGCCAGCAGCCAAGATCCCCTAGCGGGAGTCAACACCGGGGAGCTGTTTTTT
CASSQDPLAGVNTGELFF
>TRBJ1-2|TRBV7-6|NA|NA
TGTGCCAGCAGCGCCGGGGAGGTGAATGGGGTCGGTGGCTACACCTTC
CASSAGEVNGVGGYTF
>TRBJ2-1|TRBV20-1|NA|NA
TGCAGTGTCTCCGCGGCCAGTGAGCAGTTCTTC
CSVSAASEQFF
>TRBJ1-6|TRBV19|NA|NA
TGTGCCAGTAGTATAGGGCGGACAAGTTCACCCCTCCACTTT
CASSIGRTSSPLHF
>TRBJ1-1|TRBV6-1|NA|NA
TGTGCCAGCAGTGAGGGGGGCACTGAAGCTTTCTTT
CASSEGGTEAFF
>TRBJ2-7|TRBV28|once|NA
TGTGCCAGCAGTTTTGTACAGGGCCAGTACGAGCAGTACTTC
CASSFVQGQYEQYF
>TRBJ2-7|TRBV27|NA|TRBD2
TGTGCCAGCAGTACTAGCGGGTTCGCCGCGGCCTACGAGCAGTACTTC
CASSTSGFAAAYEQYF
>TRBJ2-2|TRBV11-3|NA|TRBD2
TGTGCCAGCAGCCTGAGCGGGAGCGGGGAGCTGTTTTTT
CASSLSGSGELFF
>TRBJ2-1|TRBV3-1/TRBV3-2|once|TRBD2
TGTGCCAGCAGCCGGACTAGCGGGAGCATAGGTGAGCAGTTCTTC
CASSRTSGSIGEQFF
>TRBJ2-7|TRBV28|NA|TRBD2
TGTGCCAGCAGTCCTCCGGGACTAGGAACCTACGAGCAGTACTTC
CASSPPGLGTYEQYF
>TRBJ2-7|TRBV6-2/TRBV6-3|NA|TRBD1
TGTGCCAGCAGTTTCCCTTCAGGGACAGGGGGCCGGGAGCAGTACTTC
CASSFPSGTGGREQYF
>TRBJ1-4|TRBV5-1|NA|NA
TGCGCCAGCAGCTTGGACGGGGTTTCTAATGAAAAACTGTTTTTT
CASSLDGVSNEKLFF
>TRBJ2-1|TRBV25-1|NA|NA
TGTGCCAGCAGTGAACCCCGCGGGGGCACCTACAATGAGCAGTTCTTC
CASSEPRGGTYNEQFF
>TRBJ1-2|TRBV14|NA|NA
TGTGCCAGCAGCCAAGATCGGACACATTACTATGGCTACACCTTC
CASSQDRTHYYGYTF
>TRBJ1-4|TRBV19|few|NA
TGTGCCTCCAAGCGGGGAACGGCAACTAATGAAAAACTGTTTTTT
CASKRGTATNEKLFF
>TRBJ2-7|TRBV7-8|once|NA
TGTGCCAGCAGCTTAGGAATCGGTTCTGAGCAGTACTTC
CASSLGIGSEQYF
>TRBJ1-5|TRBV2|once|TRBD1
TGTGCCAGCAGTCTGAGGGGAAGACAGGGATATAGCAATCAGCCCCAGCATTTT
CASSLRGRQGYSNQPQHF
>TRBJ2-1|TRBV4-3|once|TRBD2
TGCGCCAGCAGCCAAGATACGAGCGGGAGGCCAGATGAGCAGTTCTTC
CASSQDTSGRPDEQFF
>TRBJ2-3|TRBV6-5|NA|NA
TGTGCCAGCAGTTACGCGGGGCGAGATACGCAGTATTTT
CASSYAGRDTQYF
>TRBJ2-5|TRBV2|NA|TRBD1
TGTGCCAGCAGCGAACAGGGGCTAGAGGAGACCCAGTACTTC
CASSEQGLEETQYF
>TRBJ1-5|TRBV12-3/TRBV12-4|NA|TRBD1
TGTGCCAGCAGCTATGACAGGGTTCAGCCCCAGCATTTT
CASSYDRVQPQHF
>TRBJ1-1|TRBV5-5|NA|TRBD1
TGTGCCAGCAGCGCGTCGGACGCAGGGGGTGGTGGCGCTTTCTTT
CASSASDAGGGGAFF
>TRBJ1-4|TRBV20-1|NA|NA
TGCAGTGCTCCCAACGGGGGGGAACTGTTTTTT
CSAPNGGELFF
>TRBJ2-1|TRBV9|few|NA
TGTGCCAGCAGCGTAGATTCAGGGGTTGGCTACAATGAGCAGTTCTTC
CASSVDSGVGYNEQFF
>TRBJ2-1|TRBV19|few|NA
TGTGCCAGTAGTATAGCTTTGGCGGATTACAATGAGCAGTTCTTC
CASSIALADYNEQFF
>TRBJ2-6|TRBV7-9|NA|NA
TGTGCCAGCAGACGACAGGCTACAGACGTCCTGACTTTC
CASRRQATDVLTF
>TRBJ2-7|TRBV7-9|NA|TRBD1
TGTGCCAGCAGCTTAGGGACAGGGGGCGTCGAGCAGTACTTC
CASSLGTGGVEQYF
>TRBJ2-7|TRBV4-2|NA|NA
TGTGCCAGCAGCCATACACCCTTACTAGACTACGAGCAGTACTTC
CASSHTPLLDYEQYF
>TRBJ1-3|TRBV19|NA|NA
TGTGCCAGTAGACCCGTCGGGAGGGACACCCGAAACACCATATATTTT
CASRPVGRDTRNTIYF
>TRBJ1-5|TRBV15|NA|NA
TGTGCCACCAGCAGTGATCCGCGTTGGGGGCGAGATAATCAGCCCCAGCATTTT
CATSSDPRWGRDNQPQHF
>TRBJ2-1|TRBV29-1|NA|TRBD2
TGCAGCGTTGACCTAACTAGCGGGCCTTACAATGAGCAGTTCTTC
CSVDLTSGPYNEQFF
>TRBJ2-7|TRBV5-8|NA|NA
TGTGCCAGCAGTCCGGAGGACCGCCCCTCCTACGAGCAGTACTTC
CASSPEDRPSYEQYF
>TRBJ2-1|TRBV3-1/TRBV3-2|NA|NA
TGTGCCAGCAGCCAAGATATCGACAATGAGCAGTTCTTC
CASSQDIDNEQFF
>TRBJ2-1|TRBV4-3|few|TRBD2
TGCGCCAGCAGCCAAGATCTAGCGGGGCCCTACAATGAGCAGTTCTTC
CASSQDLAGPYNEQFF
>TRBJ2-7|TRBV7-2|NA|TRBD1
TGTGCCAGCAGTACTGGGACAGCGAGGCTTTACGAGCAGTACTTC
CASSTGTARLYEQYF
>TRBJ1-1|TRBV5-1|NA|NA
TGCGCCAGCAGCATGGGACCCGGACGCGGGGCTTTCTTT
CASSMGPGRGAFF
>TRBJ2-7|TRBV7-2|few|TRBD1
TGTGCCAGCAGCTCGGACAGGGCGGGTGAGCAGTACTTC
CASSSDRAGEQYF
>TRBJ2-7|TRBV5-6|NA|NA
TGTGCCAGCAGCCCAGACAGGACCTACGAGCAGTACTTC
CASSPDRTYEQYF
>TRBJ2-1|TRBV5-1|once|TRBD1
TGCGCCAGCAGCTTGGGTCTAGGACAGGGAGGCGAGCAGTTCTTC
CASSLGLGQGGEQFF
>TRBJ1-2|TRBV4-1|NA|TRBD1
TGCGCCAGCAGACCCACAGGGGCGGAGTACTATGGCTACACCTTC
CASRPTGAEYYGYTF